This paragraph covers one T cell receptor beta chain sequence. The clone's antigen remains unknown. One base away there is no much larger clone; base qualities are not given. Library construction relied on the immunoSEQ multiplex PCR assay. As stored in TCRdb, this immuneACCESS dataset retains in-frame rearrangements with V and J assigned. A fraction of the clones does not appear; measured against another copy, unresolved V genes explain less than half of the discrepancy, and the remainder lacks a known reason. The sample table contains 95,000 to 110,000 clones; only one count was recorded for 85% to 95% of them. The ten largest clones add up to 0.78% of the sample. This sample is drawn from a study of T cell changes during pregnancy in multiple sclerosis (dated by TCRdb to about 2019). About the investigation overall: Changes in the T cell repertoire over the course of pregnancy were examined in this study in women with multiple sclerosis.

The sequencing here drew on peripheral blood, taken in the third trimester of pregnancy. This clonotype was sampled from a female donor in good health, enrolled as a control in a pregnancy study.

The DNA is as follows: TGTGCTAGTGCCTGGGGGACAGGGGGTTCCGAAGAGACCCAGTACTTC. It encodes CASAWGTGGSEETQYF. The chain is assembled from TRBV12-5 and TRBJ2-5, and TRBD1 matches 11 of the central bases. The CDR3 covers 16 residues, taking in both the cysteine and the phenylalanine. This entry keeps only the CDR3 DNA: 48 bases, framed from base 1. CDR1 and CDR2, looked up from the germline V gene, are LGHNT and FRNRAP. V is cut back by 7 bases and J by 3 bases, with 10 bases in the junction unmatched.